These T cell receptor beta chains were read from a single sample in a study of regulatory T cells in long-lasting Graves disease. TCRdb recomputed calls from the multiplex PCR reads with MiXCR, one row per CDR3 protein. The data show a few hundred thousand distinct CDR3 sequences, less than 25% seen once. The sample was peripheral blood mononuclear cells (PBMCs), taken when the disease was refractory, from a patient treated with antithyroid drugs. The receptors come from a female donor with Graves disease. CDR3s include the opening cysteine and the closing phenylalanine or tryptophan. Each record gives: D gene, V gene, clone size, J gene, CDR3 protein, CDR3 DNA. D genes are given only for firm matches. The size of a clone is reported for some rows only, either as once, few or many, or as a class for expanded clones.

TRBD1	TRBV5-1	NA	TRBJ1-2	CASSLEGARGGYTF	TGCGCCAGCAGCTTGGAGGGGGCCAGGGGCGGCTACACCTTC
NA	TRBV20-1	NA	TRBJ2-7	CSASYVSGNYEQYF	TGCAGTGCTAGTTACGTTTCGGGGAACTACGAGCAGTACTTC
NA	TRBV24-1	few	TRBJ1-2	CATSDSDSDNYGYTF	TGTGCCACCAGTGATTCGGACAGTGACAACTATGGCTACACCTTC
NA	TRBV7-2	few	TRBJ1-1	CASSLNLQRGLGVMNTEAFF	TGTGCCAGCAGCTTAAATCTTCAAAGGGGCTTGGGAGTCATGAACACTGAAGCTTTCTTT
TRBD1	TRBV20-1	many	TRBJ1-1	CSASRGPNTEAFF	TGCAGTGCTAGCAGGGGGCCGAACACTGAAGCTTTCTTT
NA	TRBV9	NA	TRBJ2-2	CASSVGLQGNTGELFF	TGTGCCAGCAGCGTAGGGCTACAGGGGAACACCGGGGAGCTGTTTTTT
TRBD1	TRBV9	NA	TRBJ2-7	CASSVAPAGQGSTYEQYF	TGTGCCAGCAGCGTAGCCCCGGCGGGACAGGGGTCGACCTACGAGCAGTACTTC
NA	TRBV5-1	few	TRBJ1-1	CASSLEGSPPGAFF	TGCGCCAGCAGCTTGGAGGGCAGTCCCCCGGGGGCTTTCTTT
NA	TRBV24-1	many	TRBJ2-7	CATSEGYEQYF	TGTGCCACCAGTGAGGGGTACGAGCAGTACTTC
NA	TRBV15	few	TRBJ2-1	CATSPSLGDSYNEQFF	TGTGCCACCAGCCCTTCTCTGGGGGACTCCTACAATGAGCAGTTCTTC
NA	TRBV6-2/TRBV6-3	NA	TRBJ1-1	CASISIGNTEAFF	TGTGCCAGCATATCCATCGGGAACACTGAAGCTTTCTTT
TRBD2	TRBV20-1	NA	TRBJ2-2	CSASGTSGSFRELFF	TGCAGTGCTTCCGGGACTAGCGGGAGTTTCAGGGAGCTGTTTTTT
NA	TRBV25-1	NA	TRBJ1-1	CASSAVLTPQSTEAFF	TGTGCCAGCAGTGCCGTTCTGACACCCCAGAGTACTGAAGCTTTCTTT
NA	TRBV29-1	NA	TRBJ2-7	CSVGPKLSSYEQYF	TGCAGCGTTGGCCCTAAGCTCAGCTCCTACGAGCAGTACTTC
TRBD1	TRBV14	few	TRBJ1-2	CASRQQGTANYGYTF	TGTGCCAGCAGGCAACAAGGGACAGCTAACTATGGCTACACCTTC
NA	TRBV12-3/TRBV12-4	many	TRBJ1-1	CASSPLAVNTEAFF	TGTGCCAGCAGTCCACTGGCTGTGAACACTGAAGCTTTCTTT
TRBD1	TRBV20-1	once	TRBJ2-7	CSARDLRRDRAYEQYF	TGCAGTGCTAGAGATCTAAGACGGGACAGGGCCTACGAGCAGTACTTC
NA	TRBV12-3/TRBV12-4	few	TRBJ2-5	CASNTGIRETQYF	TGTGCCAGCAATACGGGGATTAGAGAGACCCAGTACTTC
NA	TRBV5-1	many	TRBJ1-6	CASNFEGGRNSPLHF	TGCGCCAGCAACTTTGAGGGAGGGAGGAATTCACCCCTCCACTTT
NA	TRBV11-2	many	TRBJ2-5	CASSRRTGGEETQYF	TGTGCCAGCAGCCGAAGGACTGGTGGTGAGGAGACCCAGTACTTC
TRBD1	TRBV5-4	NA	TRBJ1-1	CASSLIGQGGGTEAFF	TGTGCCAGCAGCTTGATTGGACAGGGAGGAGGCACTGAAGCTTTCTTT
NA	TRBV13	NA	TRBJ2-7	CASSFDHEQYF	TGTGCCAGCAGCTTTGACCACGAGCAGTACTTC
NA	TRBV3-1	few	TRBJ2-5	CASSQEQGTQYF	TGTGCCAGCAGCCAAGAACAGGGTACCCAGTACTTC
NA	TRBV20-1	NA	TRBJ2-7	CSAHSGLGLEQYF	TGCAGTGCTCATTCGGGACTGGGGTTGGAGCAGTACTTC
NA	TRBV12-3/TRBV12-4	many	TRBJ2-1	CASSLGSHSYNEQFF	TGTGCCAGCAGTTTAGGCTCCCATTCCTACAATGAGCAGTTCTTC
TRBD2	TRBV4-2	NA	TRBJ2-7	CASSQAGTSGLGAYEQYF	TGTGCCAGCAGCCAGGCCGGGACTAGCGGGCTTGGGGCCTACGAGCAGTACTTC
TRBD1	TRBV28	many	TRBJ1-1	CASSLAGQLFEAFF	TGTGCCAGCAGTTTAGCGGGACAGCTATTTGAAGCTTTCTTT
TRBD1	TRBV18	NA	TRBJ1-5	CASSPQGTGVNQPQHF	TGTGCCAGCTCACCACAGGGGACAGGGGTCAATCAGCCCCAGCATTTT
NA	TRBV9	few	TRBJ2-5	CASSVGGRWQETQYF	TGTGCCAGCAGCGTAGGAGGGAGGTGGCAAGAGACCCAGTACTTC
NA	TRBV6-2/TRBV6-3	few	TRBJ2-7	CASSYSNGELGARNSYEQYF	TGTGCCAGCAGTTACTCGAATGGAGAGTTGGGCGCCCGAAACTCCTACGAGCAGTACTTC
NA	TRBV14	NA	TRBJ1-6	CASSQAVGQRIHSPLHF	TGTGCCAGCAGCCAAGCAGTCGGCCAGCGTATTCATTCACCCCTCCACTTT
TRBD1	TRBV29-1	many	TRBJ1-1	CSVVGGYSTEAFF	TGCAGCGTTGTAGGGGGCTATAGCACTGAAGCTTTCTTT
NA	TRBV28	NA	TRBJ2-6	CASSSPTGIPDMGYSGANVLTF	TGTGCCAGCAGTTCACCTACCGGGATTCCGGACATGGGCTATTCTGGGGCCAACGTCCTGACTTTC
NA	TRBV28	many	TRBJ2-7	CASSRGYNYEQYF	TGTGCCAGCAGTCGCGGGTATAACTACGAGCAGTACTTC
NA	TRBV3-1	many	TRBJ2-7	CASGAGVHEQYF	TGTGCCAGCGGAGCGGGCGTTCACGAGCAGTACTTC
NA	TRBV5-1	NA	TRBJ1-1	CASSLEGVVNTEAFF	TGCGCCAGCAGCTTGGAAGGGGTTGTGAACACTGAAGCTTTCTTT
NA	TRBV3-1	few	TRBJ1-4	CASSQRGRGEKLFF	TGTGCCAGCAGCCAACGAGGGAGGGGCGAAAAACTGTTTTTT
TRBD2	TRBV28	many	TRBJ2-7	CASHPPGGRVHEQYF	TGTGCCAGCCACCCGCCTGGCGGGAGGGTCCACGAGCAGTACTTC
NA	TRBV29-1	once	TRBJ2-7	CSVEDKGSYEQYF	TGCAGCGTTGAAGATAAAGGCAGCTACGAGCAGTACTTC
NA	TRBV27	NA	TRBJ2-4	CASSDRNIQYF	TGTGCCAGCAGTGATCGGAACATTCAGTACTTC
NA	TRBV29-1	NA	TRBJ1-2	CSVVLTDSNYGYTF	TGCAGCGTTGTCTTAACAGATTCTAACTATGGCTACACCTTC
NA	TRBV2	many	TRBJ1-5	CASSVGRGGSSQPQHF	TGTGCCAGCAGTGTCGGTAGGGGGGGGTCAAGTCAGCCCCAGCATTTT
NA	TRBV20-1	few	TRBJ2-3	CSASKGGDTQYF	TGCAGTGCTAGTAAGGGGGGGGATACGCAGTATTTT
TRBD1	TRBV30	few	TRBJ1-2	CARQGEVSYGYTF	TGTGCCAGACAGGGGGAGGTTTCGTATGGCTACACCTTC
NA	TRBV2	many	TRBJ2-5	CASSEEEGSGETQYF	TGTGCCAGCAGTGAAGAGGAGGGGTCGGGAGAGACCCAGTACTTC
NA	TRBV29-1	NA	TRBJ2-5	CSVLPGSQETQYF	TGCAGCGTGTTGCCGGGATCACAAGAGACCCAGTACTTC
TRBD1	TRBV28	many	TRBJ1-6	CASRGTGTYNSPLHF	TGTGCCAGCAGAGGGACAGGGACCTATAATTCACCCCTCCACTTT
TRBD1	TRBV11-1	NA	TRBJ1-5	CASSSGQGPPWSQPQHF	TGCGCCAGCAGCTCCGGACAGGGGCCTCCTTGGAGTCAGCCCCAGCATTTT
NA	TRBV5-6	few	TRBJ2-7	CASSLASGGTPWEQYF	TGTGCCAGCAGCTTGGCCTCCGGCGGGACACCTTGGGAGCAGTACTTC
TRBD2	TRBV7-9	once	TRBJ2-2	CASSLPTGVAGAGELFF	TGTGCCAGCAGCCTCCCAACCGGGGTAGCGGGAGCCGGGGAGCTGTTTTTT
NA	TRBV5-6	few	TRBJ2-7	CASSLRAPQGHEQYF	TGTGCCAGCAGCTTGAGGGCGCCACAGGGCCACGAGCAGTACTTC
TRBD2	TRBV6-1	few	TRBJ2-7	CASRLAGGFSYEQYF	TGTGCCAGCAGGCTAGCGGGAGGGTTCTCCTACGAGCAGTACTTC
TRBD1	TRBV5-1	few	TRBJ1-1	CASSTGTGGSGFF	TGCGCCAGCAGCACCGGGACAGGGGGTTCGGGTTTCTTT
NA	TRBV28	many	TRBJ1-2	CASSLLSRGYTF	TGTGCCAGCAGTTTACTATCCCGTGGCTACACCTTC
NA	TRBV4-3	NA	TRBJ1-1	CASSQVIVVNTEAFF	TGCGCCAGCAGCCAAGTCATAGTGGTAAACACTGAAGCTTTCTTT
NA	TRBV16	NA	TRBJ2-7	CASSQPQDGSYEQYF	TGTGCCAGCAGCCAACCGCAGGACGGTTCCTACGAGCAGTACTTC